The entry below gives a single T cell receptor beta chain sequence along with its context. The record originates from a study of CD8 T cells in Susac syndrome. TCR beta sequencing covered blood CD8+ and CD4+ T cells. Controls comprised healthy donors matched for age and sex. Random hexamers were used to reverse transcribe the RNA input (about 0.5 to 1 ug). With immunoSEQ multiplex PCR, TCR beta CDR3 was amplified across 54 Vbeta and 13 Jbeta. One entry per CDR3 protein, called by TCRdb with MiXCR from the immunoSEQ multiplex PCR reads. The sample yields tens of thousands of distinct CDR3 sequences, about 93% seen once. The CDR3 is 11 amino acids. V was trimmed by 8 bases and J by 7 bases, leaving 9 bases between them. Germline CDR1 is MNHEY and CDR2 is SVGAGI.

Input material: CD8+ T cells from PBMCs. The V gene is TRBV6-5, the J gene TRBJ2-1, with TRBD2 as a possible D gene (5 bases). The receptor was derived from a human donor in good health. The CDR3 region has the DNA TGTGCCAGCTCCGGGGAGAATGAGCAGTTCTTC. This translates into CASSGENEQFF.